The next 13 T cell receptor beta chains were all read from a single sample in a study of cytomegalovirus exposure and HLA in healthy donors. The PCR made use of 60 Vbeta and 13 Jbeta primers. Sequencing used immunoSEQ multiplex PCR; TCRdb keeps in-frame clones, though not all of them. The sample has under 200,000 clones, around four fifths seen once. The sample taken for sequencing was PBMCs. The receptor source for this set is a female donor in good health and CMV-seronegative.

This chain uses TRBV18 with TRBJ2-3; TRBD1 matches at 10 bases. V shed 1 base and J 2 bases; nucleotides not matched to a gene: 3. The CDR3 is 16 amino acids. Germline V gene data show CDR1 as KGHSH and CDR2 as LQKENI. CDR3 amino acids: CASSPLGQGSTDTQYF. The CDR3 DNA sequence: TGTGCCAGCTCACCACTGGGACAGGGGTCCACAGATACGCAGTATTTT.

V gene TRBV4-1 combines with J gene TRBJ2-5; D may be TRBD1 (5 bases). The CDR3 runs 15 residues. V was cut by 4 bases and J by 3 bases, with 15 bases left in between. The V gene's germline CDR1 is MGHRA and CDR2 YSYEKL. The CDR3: CASSLKGAREETQYF. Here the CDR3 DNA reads TGCGCCAGCAGCCTCAAAGGGGCTAGGGAAGAGACCCAGTACTTC.

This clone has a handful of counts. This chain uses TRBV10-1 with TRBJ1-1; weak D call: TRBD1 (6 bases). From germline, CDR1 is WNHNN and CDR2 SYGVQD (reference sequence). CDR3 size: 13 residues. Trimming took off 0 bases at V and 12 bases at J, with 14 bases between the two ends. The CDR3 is CASSESGAGTTFF. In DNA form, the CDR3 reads TGCGCCAGCAGTGAGTCCGGGGCAGGGACAACTTTCTTT.

The CDR3 sequence: CASSPTGNNSPLHF. The CDR3 coding sequence is TGTGCCAGCAGCCCGACAGGGAATAATTCACCCCTCCACTTT. The chain combines TRBV25-1 with TRBJ1-6, with 7 bases that match TRBD1. In germline, CDR1 is MGHDK, CDR2 SYGVNS. V was pared by 6 bases and J by 5 bases, with 4 bases of the junction left unmatched. This CDR3 has 14 residues.

This CDR3 is CASSPGQPGELFF. The CDR3 DNA sequence: TGTGCCAGCAGCCCGGGACAGCCCGGGGAGCTGTTTTTT. The chain has TRBV11-2 and TRBJ2-2, with 7 bases fitting TRBD1. The CDR3 extends over 13 amino acids. Germline trimming cut 5 bases from V and 6 bases from J; bases unmatched to any gene: 3. Germline lookup yields CDR1 SGHAT and CDR2 FQNNGV.

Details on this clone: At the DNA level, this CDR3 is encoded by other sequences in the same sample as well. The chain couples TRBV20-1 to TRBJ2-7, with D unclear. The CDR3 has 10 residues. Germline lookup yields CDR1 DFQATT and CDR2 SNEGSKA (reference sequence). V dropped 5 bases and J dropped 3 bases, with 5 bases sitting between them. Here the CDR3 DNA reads TGCAGTGCTCCGTTCTACGAGCAGTACTTC. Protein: CSAPFYEQYF.

CDR3 sequence: CASSFGQGGYGYTF. CDR3 coding DNA: TGTGCCAGCAGCTTCGGGCAGGGAGGATATGGCTACACCTTC. The J gene is TRBJ1-2, the V gene TRBV7-2, with a possible D match to TRBD1 (5 bases). The germline V gene has CDR1 SGHTA and CDR2 FQGNSA. CDR3 size: 14 residues. The V end lost 3 bases, the J end lost 5 bases, and 13 bases lay between the germline ends.

CDR3 residues: CASSLIAGSYEQYF. In nucleotides, the CDR3 is TGTGCCAGCAGCTTAATAGCGGGATCTTACGAGCAGTACTTC. V is TRBV7-3 and J is TRBJ2-7; 8 positions agree with TRBD2. The V gene end was trimmed by 1 base and the J gene end by 4 bases; junction bases not matched to a gene: 3. CDR3 size: 14 residues. Germline V lookup: CDR1 SGHTA, CDR2 FQGTGA.

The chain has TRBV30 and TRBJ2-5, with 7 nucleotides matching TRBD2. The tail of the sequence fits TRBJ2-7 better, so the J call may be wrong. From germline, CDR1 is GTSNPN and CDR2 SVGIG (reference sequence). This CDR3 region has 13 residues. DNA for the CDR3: TGTGCCTGGAGCCGGGAGGTACTGAACGAGCAGTACTTC. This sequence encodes CAWSREVLNEQYF.

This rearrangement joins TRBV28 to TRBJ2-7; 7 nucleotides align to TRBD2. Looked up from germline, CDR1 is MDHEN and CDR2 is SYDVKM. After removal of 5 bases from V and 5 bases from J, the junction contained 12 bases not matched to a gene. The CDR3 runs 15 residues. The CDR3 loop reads CASSQGRREWDEQYF. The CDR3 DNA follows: TGTGCCAGCAGTCAAGGGCGGCGGGAGTGGGACGAGCAGTACTTC.

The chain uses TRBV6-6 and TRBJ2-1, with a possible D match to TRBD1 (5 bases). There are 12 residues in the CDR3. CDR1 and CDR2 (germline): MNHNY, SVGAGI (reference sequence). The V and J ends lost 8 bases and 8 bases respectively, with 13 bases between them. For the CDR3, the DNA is TGTGCCAGCGAAGACTTAGGGGATGAGCAGTTCTTC. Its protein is CASEDLGDEQFF.

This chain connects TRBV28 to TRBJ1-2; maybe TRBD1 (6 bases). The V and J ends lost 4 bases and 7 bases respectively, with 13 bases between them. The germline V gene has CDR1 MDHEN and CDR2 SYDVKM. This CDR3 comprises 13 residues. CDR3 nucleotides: TGTGCCAGCAGTTCGGACAGTTTGTCTGGCTACACCTTC. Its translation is CASSSDSLSGYTF.

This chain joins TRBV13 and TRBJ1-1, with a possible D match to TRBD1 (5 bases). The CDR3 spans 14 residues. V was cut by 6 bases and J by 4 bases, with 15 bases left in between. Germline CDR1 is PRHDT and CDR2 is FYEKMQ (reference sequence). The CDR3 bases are TGTGCCAGCAGAATATGGCTTAGGGGCACTGAAGCTTTCTTT. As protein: CASRIWLRGTEAFF.